This T cell receptor (beta chain) was recorded in a study of T cell repertoires in cytomegalovirus infection. About the study: Public signatures in TCR beta pointed to CMV infection and matching HLA type.

Between the trimmed V and J ends, which lost 1 base and 2 bases, there was a span of 18 bases. This CDR3 spans 17 amino acids. From germline, CDR1 is SGHVT and CDR2 SQSDAQ. Each CDR3 protein is one row after TCRdb ran MiXCR on the reads. There are some 70,000 distinct CDR3 sequences in the sample; around 21% occur only once, and roughly 79% lies in the top ten. In the case of this clonotype: Its cognate antigen is unknown.

The sequenced material came from PBMCs, sequenced either directly or after in vitro stimulation (not recorded which). The J gene is TRBJ2-7, the V gene TRBV7-4; D may be TRBD1 or TRBD2 (5 bases each). This TCR was recovered from a human donor in good health (CMV status not recorded). Some clones in this sample may be carry-over from other donors' samples. CDR3 coding DNA: TGTGCCAGCAGCTTAGGCGCCCTGTTGGGGGACCCCTACGAGCAGTACTTC. Translating gives CASSLGALLGDPYEQYF.